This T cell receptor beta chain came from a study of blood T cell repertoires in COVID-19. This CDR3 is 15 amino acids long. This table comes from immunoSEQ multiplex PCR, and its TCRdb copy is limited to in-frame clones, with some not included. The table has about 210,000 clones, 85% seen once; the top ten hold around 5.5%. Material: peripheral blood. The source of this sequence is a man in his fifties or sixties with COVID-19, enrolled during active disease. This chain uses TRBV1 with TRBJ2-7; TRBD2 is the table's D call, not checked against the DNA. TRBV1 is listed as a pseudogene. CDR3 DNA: TGCACCAGCAGCCTTAGCGGGGGGGCTAGGTACGAGCAGTACTTC. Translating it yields CTSSLSGGARYEQYF.